Only a few counts were recorded for the clone carrying this T cell receptor beta chain. As yet, its antigen is unknown. The study based diagnoses on clinical symptoms, serum thyroxine and TRAb, thyroid ultrasound and orbital computed tomography. This sample stems from a study of T cells in Graves' hyperthyroidism and ophthalmopathy. The wider study: Staff took peripheral blood when the initial diagnosis was made, before any treatment began.

Amplified TCR beta CDR3 regions came from RNA transcripts. Primed by the HTBI set, a first-round RT-PCR was run on the TCR CDR3. TCRdb fed the multiplex PCR reads into MiXCR, producing one record per CDR3 protein. The data contain a few hundred thousand distinct CDR3 sequences, about 18% of them seen just once; the ten biggest clones take up under 55%. CDR3 size: 18 residues. V lost 2 bases and J lost 3, with 21 bases in between. CDR1 is MNHEY, CDR2 SVGEGT, per germline. Study-level results: Onset of ophthalmopathy came a median approximately 6.5 months after the model predicted it.

Sequencing input: blood. The J gene is TRBJ2-3, the V gene TRBV6-2 or TRBV6-3, with D maybe TRBD2 (6 bases). This TCR was recovered from a woman in her forties or fifties with Graves' hyperthyroidism. CDR3 nucleotide sequence: TGTGCCAGCAGTTACGGAGTGCGGGACGGACCTGGGACAGATACGCAGTATTTT. Translating gives CASSYGVRDGPGTDTQYF.